This TCR beta chain emerged from a study of shared clonotypes between healthy human individuals (dated by TCRdb to 2020 to 2021). Some background on the complete study: The cohort comprised a couple of women and three men aged 18 to 49 years. Per donor, three plates each were used for CD4 naive and CD4 memory, two for CD8 naive, and one for CD8 memory. To estimate repertoire size and how much clonotype sharing occurs between individuals, the study deeply sequenced the blood TCR repertoires of 5 or 6 healthy adults. Different laboratories and diverse techniques were used to prepare libraries and sequence TCR repertoires, to increase sequencing depth and limit assay-specific biases. Between about 0.8 and 9 billion PBMCs per donor were obtained by leukapheresis. Study-wide conclusions, independent of this receptor: Pairwise subsampling indicated that sequencing depth was expected to affect the degree of clonotype sharing among donors. Rarefaction of sorted-subset datasets indicated incomplete sequencing despite the large sequencing depth. Naive subsets generally had larger estimated clonotype richness than memory subsets did. Across four donors, about 5% of naive CD4, approximately 3.6% of naive CD8, under 2.5% of memory CD4, and approximately 0.4% of memory CD8 clonotypes were shared. The small number of donors limited the genetic and exposure-history diversity represented. Only blood was sampled, and tissue TCR repertoires likely differ from those in blood. Clonotypes shared by all four sorted-subset donors showed higher generation probabilities than non-shared clonotypes.

Using the deep immunoSEQ assay, TCR CDR3 regions were amplified from genomic DNA by multiplex PCR. Genomic DNA extracted from each cell subset was distributed evenly over all wells of several immunoSEQ 96-well plates, and each plate served as one replicate. For sorted subsets, each replicate PCR was loaded with about 0.2 ug genomic DNA, equivalent to about 33,000 T cell genomes. The purified libraries were quantified using a Qubit 3.0 fluorometer, sized with a Bioanalyzer 2100, and then quantified again using the KAPA Library Quantification kit. A separate single-read 150-cycle Illumina NextSeq 550 flow cell was used to sequence each immunoSEQ 96-well plate. In the original analysis: Because the immunoSEQ output held only junctional sequences and lacked quality scores, the filtering could not match the filtering applied to full-length reads. To assign V/J genes and CDR3, sequences were annotated using PyIR, a Python wrapper for IgBLAST v1.9, with IMGT germline references. Any read was removed if the V/J assignment was weak (E-value above 1e-6), the CDR3 was missing, or the read contained stop codons, out-of-frame junctions, or ambiguous translated residues. V3J clonotypes were defined by identical inferred V gene, J gene, and CDR3 amino acid sequence. Percentage overlap between repertoires was computed as shared unique clonotypes divided by the size of the smaller repertoire. Three approaches were used to assess repertoire richness: RTK rarefaction, the Chao1 estimator, and Recon v2.1 estimates of unobserved clonotypes. Generation probabilities were computed with OLGA for all TCRbeta clonotypes obtained by the gDNA method from a few donors. In its TCRdb copy, this immuneACCESS table keeps in-frame sequences only and misses some clones. Where compared with another copy, unresolved V genes explain less than half of these, and the others have no known cause. Clonal size and the V and J genes are those of that table, whereas D and trimming came from the DNA. This sample holds over 1.5 million clones; 98% were observed only once. The ten top clones hold approximately 0.44% of the sample.

Comments on this clone: The antigen it binds to is not known. One base away there is no much larger clone; base qualities are not given.

From the cysteine through the phenylalanine, the CDR3 covers 15 amino acids. The only DNA kept is the CDR3, 45 bases in frame from the first base. As encoded in the germline V gene, CDR1 is SGHTA while CDR2 is FQGNSA. V loses 4 bases at its end and J loses 9 bases; junction bases beyond the gene matches: 8. Healthy HIV-negative adults with no recently reported acute infections or vaccinations were included as donors. Only Caucasian adults living in Nashville, Tennessee, USA were represented among the donors. CD4+ T cells were enriched through magnetic negative selection, after which naive cells were positively selected on CD45RA and the remaining negative fraction served as the memory subset. Blood was collected by leukapheresis, and PBMCs were isolated by Ficoll-Histopaque density gradient centrifugation and then cryopreserved in liquid nitrogen vapor phase. Purity and quantity of every magnetically sorted T cell population were checked by analytical flow cytometry. Genomic DNA was isolated from each sorted fraction and quantified by UV absorbance on a Nanodrop 2000c.

Sequenced material: naive CD4+ T cells sorted from blood. The cell subset or site label, as the study defines it: CD45RA+ positively selected. The rearranged chain carries TRBV7-2 and TRBJ2-1, and TRBD2 aligns with 11 junction nucleotides. This receptor was identified in a man aged 25-40 years in good health. The bases read TGTGCCAGCAGCTCGATCGCCGGGACTAGCGGTGAGCAGTTCTTC. Its amino acids are CASSSIAGTSGEQFF.